This T cell receptor beta chain was sequenced in a study of somatic mutations in cytotoxic T cells in rheumatoid arthritis. General observations from the study: No correction for multiple comparisons was applied to the slight TRBV07 underrepresentation in rheumatoid arthritis patients. Age-matched healthy controls and rheumatoid arthritis patients had CD8+ T-cell clonality that did not differ significantly. For rheumatoid arthritis patients, CD8+ clonality increased with age, whereas it did not in healthy controls.

The CDR3 spans 13 residues. Trimming cost V 9 bases and J 3 bases, with 15 bases left between them. Germline assignment: CDR1 MNHEY and CDR2 SMNVEV (reference sequence). A remark on this clone: Its antigen is unidentified.

The assay was immunoSEQ multiplex PCR, and TCRdb's table has in-frame clones only and misses some. The sample shows approximately 17,000 clones, approximately 80% of them seen only once. The chain couples TRBV27 to TRBJ2-7, with D possibly TRBD1 on 6 matching bases. This sequence was found in an adult with rheumatoid arthritis. Sequencing was done on a sample of CD8+ T cells sorted from blood. The CDR3 protein is CASRGPGHYEQYF. DNA for the CDR3: TGTGCCAGTCGCGGGCCGGGACACTACGAGCAGTACTTC.